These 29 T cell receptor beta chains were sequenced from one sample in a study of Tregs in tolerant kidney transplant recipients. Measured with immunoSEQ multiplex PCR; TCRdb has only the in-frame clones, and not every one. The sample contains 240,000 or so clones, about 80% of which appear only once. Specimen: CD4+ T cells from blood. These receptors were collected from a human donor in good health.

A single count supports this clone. Here the CDR3 reads CASSLQGVGMNTEAFF. The CDR3 bases are TGCGCCAGCAGCTTGCAGGGGGTAGGAATGAACACTGAAGCTTTCTTT. The chain combines TRBV5-1 with TRBJ1-1; 7 nucleotides agree with TRBD1. V dropped 1 base and J dropped 0; count of bases not matched to a gene: 6. CDR1 and CDR2 (germline): SGHRS, YFSETQ. This CDR3 region has 16 residues.

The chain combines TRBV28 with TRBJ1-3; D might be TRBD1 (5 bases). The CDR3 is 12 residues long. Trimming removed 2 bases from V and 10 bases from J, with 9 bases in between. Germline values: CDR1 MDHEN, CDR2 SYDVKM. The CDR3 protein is CASSLRGSTIYF. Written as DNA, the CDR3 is TGTGCCAGCAGTTTACGGGGGTCGACCATATATTTT.

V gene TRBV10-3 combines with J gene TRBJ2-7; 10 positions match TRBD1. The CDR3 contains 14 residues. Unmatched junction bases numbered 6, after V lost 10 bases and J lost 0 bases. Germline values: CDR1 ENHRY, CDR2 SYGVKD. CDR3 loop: CASWTGGSSYEQYF. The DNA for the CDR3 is TGTGCCAGCTGGACAGGGGGAAGCTCCTACGAGCAGTACTTC.

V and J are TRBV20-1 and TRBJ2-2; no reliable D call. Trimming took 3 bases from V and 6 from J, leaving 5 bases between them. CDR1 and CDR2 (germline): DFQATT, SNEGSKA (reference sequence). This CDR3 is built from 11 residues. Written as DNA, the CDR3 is TGCAGTGCTAGGGGTCCCGGGGAGCTGTTTTTT. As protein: CSARGPGELFF.

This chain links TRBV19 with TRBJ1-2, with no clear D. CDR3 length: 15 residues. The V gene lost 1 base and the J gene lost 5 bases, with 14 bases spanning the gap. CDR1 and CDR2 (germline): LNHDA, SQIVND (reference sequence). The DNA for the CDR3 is TGTGCCAGTAGTATAGGTACAGCAAACTTATATGGCTACACCTTC. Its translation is CASSIGTANLYGYTF.

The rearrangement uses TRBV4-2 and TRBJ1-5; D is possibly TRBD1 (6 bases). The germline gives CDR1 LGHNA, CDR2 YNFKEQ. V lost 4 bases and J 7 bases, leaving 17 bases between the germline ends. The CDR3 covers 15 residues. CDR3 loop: CASSRVETGSQPQHF. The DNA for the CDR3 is TGTGCCAGCAGCCGGGTTGAGACAGGTTCGCAGCCCCAGCATTTT.

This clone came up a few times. The CDR3 DNA is TGTGCCAGCAGTGTAGCCAGGCATGAAGGCTATGGCTACACCTTC. Translated, it gives CASSVARHEGYGYTF. V is TRBV6-1 and J is TRBJ1-2; D gene uncertain. The CDR3 contains 15 residues. CDR1 is MNHNS, CDR2 SASEGT, per germline. V was trimmed by 4 bases and J by 4 bases, leaving 16 bases between them.

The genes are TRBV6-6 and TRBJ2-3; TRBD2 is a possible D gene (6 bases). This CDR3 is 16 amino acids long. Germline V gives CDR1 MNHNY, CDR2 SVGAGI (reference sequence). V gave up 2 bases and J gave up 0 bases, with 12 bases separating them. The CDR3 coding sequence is TGTGCCAGCAGTTACAGGCGGGCGGGGAGCACAGATACGCAGTATTTT. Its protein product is CASSYRRAGSTDTQYF.

CDR3 nucleotide sequence: TGCGCCAGCACCTTAAGGAGCACAGATACGCAGTATTTT. Translated, it gives CASTLRSTDTQYF. The chain links TRBV5-1 to TRBJ2-3; D remains unclear. Trimming left V 6 bases short and J 0 bases short, with 8 bases between. The CDR3 loop spans 13 amino acids. Germline V gene lookup returns CDR1 SGHRS and CDR2 YFSETQ.

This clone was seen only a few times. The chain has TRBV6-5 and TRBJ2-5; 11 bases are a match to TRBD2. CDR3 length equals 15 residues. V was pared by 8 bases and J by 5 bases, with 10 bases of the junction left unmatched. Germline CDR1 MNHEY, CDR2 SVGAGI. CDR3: CASARLAGGGETQYF. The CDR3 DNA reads TGTGCCAGCGCGAGGCTAGCGGGAGGTGGTGAGACCCAGTACTTC.

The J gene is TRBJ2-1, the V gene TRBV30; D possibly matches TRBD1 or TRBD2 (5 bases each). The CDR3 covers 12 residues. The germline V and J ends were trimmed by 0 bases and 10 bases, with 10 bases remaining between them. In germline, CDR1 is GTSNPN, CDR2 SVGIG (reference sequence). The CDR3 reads CAWSVRGREQFF. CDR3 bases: TGTGCCTGGAGTGTACGGGGACGGGAGCAGTTCTTC.

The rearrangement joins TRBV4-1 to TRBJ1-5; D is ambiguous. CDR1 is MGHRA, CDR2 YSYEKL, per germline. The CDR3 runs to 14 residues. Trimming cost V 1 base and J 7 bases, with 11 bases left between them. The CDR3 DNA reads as TGCGCCAGCAGCCAAGCTGGACTCGCCCAGCCCCAGCATTTT. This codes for CASSQAGLAQPQHF.

CDR3 DNA sequence: TGCAGCGGCGTGACTAGCTCCTACGAGCAGTACTTC. As protein: CSGVTSSYEQYF. The chain employs TRBV29-1 and TRBJ2-7; the D gene is possibly TRBD2 (6 bases). Germline CDR1 is SQVTM and CDR2 is ANQGSEA. The CDR3 is 12 residues long. V lost 7 bases and J lost 0, with 10 bases in between.

The CDR3 region is CASSQKGEQYF. Written as DNA, the CDR3 is TGTGCCAGCAGCCAAAAAGGGGAGCAGTACTTC. The chain combines TRBV4-2 with TRBJ2-7, with no clear D. V was shortened by 2 bases and J by 7 bases, with 6 bases between the two germline ends. Germline CDR1 LGHNA, CDR2 YNFKEQ. The CDR3 covers 11 residues.

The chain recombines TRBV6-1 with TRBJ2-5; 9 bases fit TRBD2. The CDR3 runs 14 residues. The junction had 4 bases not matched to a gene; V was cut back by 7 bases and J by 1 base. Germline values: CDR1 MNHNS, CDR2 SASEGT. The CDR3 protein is CASMFSGGQETQYF. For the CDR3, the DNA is TGTGCCAGCATGTTTAGCGGGGGCCAAGAGACCCAGTACTTC.

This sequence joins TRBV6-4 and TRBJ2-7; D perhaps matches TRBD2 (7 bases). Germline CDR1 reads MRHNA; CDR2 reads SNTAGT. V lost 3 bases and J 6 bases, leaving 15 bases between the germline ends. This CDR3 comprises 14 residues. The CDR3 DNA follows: TGTGCCAGCAGTGAGGGGGGGCGGATGTGCGAGCAGTACTTC. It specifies CASSEGGRMCEQYF.

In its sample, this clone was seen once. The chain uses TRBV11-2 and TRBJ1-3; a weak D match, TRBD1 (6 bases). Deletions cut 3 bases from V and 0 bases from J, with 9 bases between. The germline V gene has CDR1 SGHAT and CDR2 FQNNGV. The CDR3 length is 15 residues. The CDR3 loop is CASSLIQGSGNTIYF. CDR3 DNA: TGTGCCAGCAGCTTGATACAGGGCTCTGGAAACACCATATATTTT.

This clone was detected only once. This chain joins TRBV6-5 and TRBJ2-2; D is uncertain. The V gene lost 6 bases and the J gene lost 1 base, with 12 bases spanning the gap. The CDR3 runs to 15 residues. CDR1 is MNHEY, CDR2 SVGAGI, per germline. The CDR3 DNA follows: TGTGCCAGCAGCCCCTTAAGAAGGAACACCGGGGAGCTGTTTTTT. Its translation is CASSPLRRNTGELFF.

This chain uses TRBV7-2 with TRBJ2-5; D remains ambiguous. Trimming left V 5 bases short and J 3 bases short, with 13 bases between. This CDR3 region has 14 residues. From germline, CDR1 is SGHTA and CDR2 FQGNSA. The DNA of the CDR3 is TGTGCCAGCAGCCCACGGGCGAGTGAAGAGACCCAGTACTTC. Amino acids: CASSPRASEETQYF. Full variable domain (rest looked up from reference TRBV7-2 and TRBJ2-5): GAGVSQSPSNKVTEKGKDVELRCDPISGHTALYWYRQSLGQGLEFLIYFQGNSAPDKSGLPSDRFSAERTGGSVSTLTIQRTQQEDSAVYLCASSPRASEETQYFGPGTRLLVL.

The CDR3 sequence is CASSLNRDLNIQYF. CDR3 DNA: TGTGCCAGCAGCTTAAACAGGGATCTAAACATTCAGTACTTC. The genes are TRBV7-2 and TRBJ2-4, with D tentatively TRBD1 (6 bases). The CDR3 is 14 residues long. The V end lost 2 bases, the J end lost 6 bases, and 11 bases lay between the germline ends. CDR1 is SGHTA and CDR2 is FQGNSA in the germline V gene.

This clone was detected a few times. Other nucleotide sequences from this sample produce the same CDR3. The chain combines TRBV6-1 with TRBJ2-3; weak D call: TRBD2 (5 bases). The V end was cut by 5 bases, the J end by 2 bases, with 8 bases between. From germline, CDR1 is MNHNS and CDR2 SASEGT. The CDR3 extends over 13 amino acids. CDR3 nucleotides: TGTGCCAGCAGTCGGACTGTCACAGATACGCAGTATTTT. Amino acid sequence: CASSRTVTDTQYF.

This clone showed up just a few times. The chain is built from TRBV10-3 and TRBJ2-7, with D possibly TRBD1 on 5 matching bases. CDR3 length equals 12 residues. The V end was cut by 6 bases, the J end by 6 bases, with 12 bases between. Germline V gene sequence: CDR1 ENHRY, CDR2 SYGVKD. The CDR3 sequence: CAISDSRGEQYF. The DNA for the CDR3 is TGTGCCATCAGCGACAGCCGCGGCGAGCAGTACTTC.

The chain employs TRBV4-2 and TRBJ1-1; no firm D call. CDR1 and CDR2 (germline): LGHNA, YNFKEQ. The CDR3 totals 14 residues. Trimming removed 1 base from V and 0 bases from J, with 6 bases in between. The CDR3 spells CASSQVSMNTEAFF. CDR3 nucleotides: TGTGCCAGCAGCCAAGTATCGATGAACACTGAAGCTTTCTTT.

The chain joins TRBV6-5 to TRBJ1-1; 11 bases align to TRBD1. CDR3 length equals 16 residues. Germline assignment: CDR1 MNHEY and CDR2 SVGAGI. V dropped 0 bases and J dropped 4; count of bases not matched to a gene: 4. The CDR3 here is CASSYSPGTGGTEAFF. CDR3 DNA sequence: TGTGCCAGCAGTTACTCCCCCGGGACAGGGGGCACTGAAGCTTTCTTT.

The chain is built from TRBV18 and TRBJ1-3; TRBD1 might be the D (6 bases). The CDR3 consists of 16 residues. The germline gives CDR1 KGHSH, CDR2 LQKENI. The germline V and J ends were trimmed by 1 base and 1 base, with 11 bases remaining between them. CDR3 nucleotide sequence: TGTGCCAGCTCACCACAGGACAGCGTTTCTGGAAACACCATATATTTT. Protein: CASSPQDSVSGNTIYF. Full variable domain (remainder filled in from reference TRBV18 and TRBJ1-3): NAGVMQNPRHLVRRRGQEARLRCSPMKGHSHVYWYRQLPEEGLKFMVYLQKENIIDESGMPKERFSAEFPKEGPSILRIQQVVRGDSAAYFCASSPQDSVSGNTIYFGEGSWLTVV.

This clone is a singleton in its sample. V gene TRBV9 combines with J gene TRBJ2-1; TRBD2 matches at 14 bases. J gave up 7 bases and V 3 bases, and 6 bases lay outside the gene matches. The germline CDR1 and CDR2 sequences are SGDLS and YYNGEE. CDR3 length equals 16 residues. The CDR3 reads CASSARTSGRWNEQFF. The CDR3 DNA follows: TGTGCCAGCAGCGCCAGGACTAGCGGGAGGTGGAATGAGCAGTTCTTC.

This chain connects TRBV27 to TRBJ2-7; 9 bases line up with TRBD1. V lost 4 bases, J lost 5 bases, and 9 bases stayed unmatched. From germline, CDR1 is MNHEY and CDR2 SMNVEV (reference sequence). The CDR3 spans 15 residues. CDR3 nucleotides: TGTGCCAGCAGTTGGCGAGGGACAGGGTCGGACGAGCAGTACTTC. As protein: CASSWRGTGSDEQYF.

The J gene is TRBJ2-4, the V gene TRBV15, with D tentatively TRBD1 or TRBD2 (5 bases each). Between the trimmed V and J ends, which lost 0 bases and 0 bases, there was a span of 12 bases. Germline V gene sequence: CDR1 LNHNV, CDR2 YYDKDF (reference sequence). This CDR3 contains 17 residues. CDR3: CATSRDPGLLAKNIQYF. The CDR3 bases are TGTGCCACCAGCAGAGATCCGGGGCTACTAGCCAAAAACATTCAGTACTTC.

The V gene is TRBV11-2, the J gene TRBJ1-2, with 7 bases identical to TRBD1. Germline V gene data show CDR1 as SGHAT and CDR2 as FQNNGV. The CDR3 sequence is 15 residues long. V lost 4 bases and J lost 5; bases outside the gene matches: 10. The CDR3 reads CASSSTSRGIYGYTF. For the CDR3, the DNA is TGTGCCAGCAGCTCTACCTCCAGGGGGATTTATGGCTACACCTTC.